Each of the 25 T cell receptor beta chains below was sequenced from the same sample in a study of T cells in Graves' hyperthyroidism and ophthalmopathy. RNA transcripts served as the template for amplifying TCR beta CDR3 regions. An initial round of RT-PCR targeting the TCR CDR3 relied on the HTBI primer set. TCRdb re-derived calls from the multiplex PCR reads in MiXCR, one entry per CDR3 protein. The sample contains roughly 360,000 distinct CDR3 sequences, about 14% of which appear only once. Specimen: blood. The receptors here all came from a man aged 25 to 40 with Graves' hyperthyroidism that later progressed to Graves' ophthalmopathy.

This clonotype was picked up many times. V and J are TRBV24-1 and TRBJ2-5; D ambiguous. Germline values: CDR1 KGHDR, CDR2 SFDVKD. This CDR3 is 12 amino acids long. V was trimmed by 2 bases and J by 5 bases, leaving 5 bases between them. The CDR3 DNA reads as TGTGCCACCAGTGATTCTCCGGAGACCCAGTACTTC. It encodes CATSDSPETQYF.

In this sample, this clonotype turned up many times. The genes are TRBV11-2 and TRBJ2-3, with TRBD1 as a possible D gene (6 bases). CDR1 SGHAT and CDR2 FQNNGV come from the germline V gene. This CDR3 is built from 13 residues. Deletions cut 3 bases from V and 4 bases from J, with 8 bases between. The CDR3: CASSLKGADTQYF. The CDR3 region has the DNA TGTGCCAGCAGCTTGAAGGGGGCAGATACGCAGTATTTT.

The J gene is TRBJ2-2, the V gene TRBV27, with D possibly matching TRBD1 (5 bases). Trimming pared 6 bases from V and 5 bases from J, leaving 16 bases between. CDR1 and CDR2 from the germline V gene are MNHEY and SMNVEV (reference sequence). The CDR3 runs 15 residues. The chain's CDR3 is CASSPSRGRTGELFF. Written as DNA, the CDR3 is TGTGCCAGCAGCCCATCTAGGGGAAGGACCGGGGAGCTGTTTTTT.

In its sample, this clonotype was seen many times. The rearrangement joins TRBV30 to TRBJ1-2; D might be TRBD1 (6 bases). Germline assignment: CDR1 GTSNPN and CDR2 SVGIG (reference sequence). CDR3 length: 14 residues. With 3 bases removed from V and 3 bases from J, the gap between germline ends came to 14 bases. CDR3 coding DNA: TGTGCCTGGAGAGTCCAGGGGAGCGACTATGGCTACACCTTC. Protein product: CAWRVQGSDYGYTF. Full variable domain (missing parts from reference TRBV30 and TRBJ1-2): SQTIHQWPATLVQPVGSPLSLECTVEGTSNPNLYWYRQAAGRGLQLLFYSVGIGQISSEVPQNLSASRPQDRQFILSSKKLLLSDSGFYLCAWRVQGSDYGYTFGSGTRLTVV.

CDR3 sequence reads: CASSQDMGGLAGYEQYF. CDR3 DNA: TGTGCCAGCAGCCAAGACATGGGGGGACTAGCGGGTTACGAGCAGTACTTC. The chain combines TRBV3-1 with TRBJ2-7, with 12 nucleotides matching TRBD2. The CDR3 sequence is 17 residues long. The V gene end was trimmed by 0 bases and the J gene end by 4 bases; junction bases not matched to a gene: 7. Germline V CDR1 and CDR2: LGHDT, YNNKEL (reference sequence).

The CDR3 bases are TGTGCCACCAGTCAGGGTTACGAGCAGTACTTC. Protein product: CATSQGYEQYF. V and J are TRBV24-1 and TRBJ2-7, with a possible D match to TRBD1 (5 bases). The CDR3 consists of 11 residues. Germline CDR1 reads KGHDR; CDR2 reads SFDVKD. V was pared by 6 bases and J by 4 bases, with 6 bases between.

In its sample, this clonotype was seen many times. The chain has TRBV27 and TRBJ2-7; TRBD1 is a possible D gene (5 bases). CDR1 and CDR2 from the germline V gene are MNHEY and SMNVEV (reference sequence). Trimming cost V 8 bases and J 4 bases, with 27 bases left between them. This CDR3 region has 17 residues. The CDR3 nucleotides read TGTGCCAGCGTCTTCCTACCCGCTGACAGTTTTTCTTACGAGCAGTACTTC. It translates to CASVFLPADSFSYEQYF.

This clonotype appeared many times. The chain combines TRBV5-1 with TRBJ2-7; no definite D call. The CDR3 is 15 amino acids. The germline V gene encodes CDR1 SGHRS and CDR2 YFSETQ. Trimming stripped 4 bases from V and 0 bases from J, with 14 bases between. Written as DNA, the CDR3 is TGCGCCAGCAGCCCATCCTTGATGAGCTCCTACGAGCAGTACTTC. Translating gives CASSPSLMSSYEQYF.

This clonotype was counted ten times or more. The chain employs TRBV6-5 and TRBJ2-3, with no clear D. V was trimmed by 0 bases and J by 2 bases, leaving 12 bases between them. Germline CDR1 is MNHEY and CDR2 is SVGAGI. CDR3 length: 16 residues. DNA of the CDR3: TGTGCCAGCAGTTACTCCGTCCTTTCCCCCACAGATACGCAGTATTTT. Its translation is CASSYSVLSPTDTQYF.

There are a few counts of this clonotype. V and J are TRBV6-5 and TRBJ2-7; D is undetermined. With 0 bases removed from V and 0 bases from J, the gap between germline ends came to 15 bases. The CDR3 has 17 amino acids. Looked up from germline, CDR1 is MNHEY and CDR2 is SVGAGI. CDR3 loop: CASSYSPGQRTSYEQYF. The CDR3 coding sequence is TGTGCCAGCAGTTACTCGCCGGGCCAGAGAACCTCCTACGAGCAGTACTTC.

This clonotype was observed at least ten times. The chain is built from TRBV20-1 and TRBJ1-2, with TRBD1 identical over 8 bases. Germline V gives CDR1 DFQATT, CDR2 SNEGSKA (reference sequence). The CDR3 has 13 amino acids. V shed 0 bases, J shed 14 bases, and the junction held 11 bases outside the gene matches. The CDR3 coding sequence is TGCAGTGCTAGAGATTGGCAGGGGGCGAGGGTTACCTTC. Residues: CSARDWQGARVTF.

This clonotype was counted many times. The chain uses TRBV12-3 or TRBV12-4 and TRBJ1-6; a possible D gene is TRBD1 (5 bases). The CDR3 is 14 amino acids. V lost 3 bases and J lost 4, with 7 bases in between. The CDR3 DNA follows: TGTGCCAGCAGTTTCCGACAGTATAATTCACCCCTCCACTTT. Protein product: CASSFRQYNSPLHF.

This clonotype was found a few times. V usage is TRBV20-1 and J usage is TRBJ2-7, with D uncertain. The V gene lost 3 bases and the J gene lost 4 bases, with 13 bases spanning the gap. Germline V gives CDR1 DFQATT, CDR2 SNEGSKA (reference sequence). This CDR3 has 13 residues. For the CDR3, the DNA is TGCAGTGCTAGGCGCAGTGGTCGATACGAGCAGTACTTC. Its protein product is CSARRSGRYEQYF.

V usage is TRBV5-6 and J usage is TRBJ2-7, with D perhaps being TRBD1 or TRBD2 (6 bases each). V was pared by 4 bases and J by 7 bases, with 15 bases between. From germline, CDR1 is SGHDT and CDR2 YYEEEE. The CDR3 covers 13 residues. This chain's CDR3 is CASSQGPAGEQYF. The CDR3 DNA reads as TGTGCCAGCAGCCAGGGGCCCGCGGGAGAGCAGTACTTC.

This clonotype occurred a few times. The J gene is TRBJ2-4, the V gene TRBV27; the D gene is possibly TRBD2 (5 bases). The length of the CDR3 is 13 residues. CDR1 and CDR2 from the germline V gene are MNHEY and SMNVEV (reference sequence). The V and J ends lost 6 bases and 8 bases respectively, with 14 bases between them. The CDR3 is CASSPGVRDIQYF. The DNA of the CDR3 is TGTGCCAGCAGCCCCGGGGTTCGAGACATTCAGTACTTC.

This clonotype was seen ten or more times. The chain employs TRBV7-8 and TRBJ1-5, with D perhaps matching TRBD1 (5 bases). There are 15 residues in the CDR3. V dropped 0 bases and J dropped 5 bases, with 11 bases sitting between them. Germline V gene lookup returns CDR1 SGHVS and CDR2 FQNEAQ. Written as DNA, the CDR3 is TGTGCCAGCAGCTTAGCAAGGGGATGGGATCAGCCCCAGCATTTT. Translated: CASSLARGWDQPQHF. The entire variable domain, with the rest obtained from reference TRBV7-8 and TRBJ1-5, is as follows: GAGVSQSPRYKVAKRGQDVALRCDPISGHVSLFWYQQALGQGPEFLTYFQNEAQLDKSGLPSDRFFAERPEGSVSTLKIQRTQQEDSAVYLCASSLARGWDQPQHFGDGTRLSIL.

The chain employs TRBV4-2 and TRBJ2-3; 8 bases map to TRBD2. Trimming at V came to 4 bases and at J to 2 bases, leaving 5 bases not matched to a gene. Germline V lookup: CDR1 LGHNA, CDR2 YNFKEQ. The CDR3 extends over 15 amino acids. CDR3 in DNA: TGTGCCAGCAGCCCCCGGACTAGCCCCACAGATACGCAGTATTTT. Translation gives CASSPRTSPTDTQYF.

Details on this clonotype: Germline is not matched at one junction end, which may reflect a read error. V and J are TRBV7-3 and TRBJ2-2; a weak D match, TRBD2 (7 bases). Germline loops: CDR1 SGHTA, CDR2 FQGTGA. This CDR3 region has 16 residues. This chain's CDR3 is CASSLTGGGRTGELFF. The CDR3 DNA is TGTGCCAGTAGCTTAACGGGCGGGGGCCGCACCGGGGAGCTGTTTTTT.

This clonotype has at least ten counts. V is TRBV7-2 and J is TRBJ1-2; D possibly corresponds to TRBD1 (5 bases). V lost 5 bases and J lost 2, with 15 bases in between. CDR3 size: 15 residues. Looked up from germline, CDR1 is SGHTA and CDR2 is FQGNSA. In nucleotides, the CDR3 is TGTGCCAGCAGCCCCGGTTTAGGGGCCAACTATGGCTACACCTTC. Protein sequence: CASSPGLGANYGYTF.

The J gene is TRBJ2-1, the V gene TRBV9; TRBD2 aligns across 11 bases. V was pared by 0 bases and J by 7 bases, with 3 bases of the junction left unmatched. Germline values: CDR1 SGDLS, CDR2 YYNGEE. CDR3 length: 15 amino acids. Written as DNA, the CDR3 is TGTGCCAGCAGCGTAGGGTCTAGCGGGGGGAATGAGCAGTTCTTC. Protein: CASSVGSSGGNEQFF. The complete variable domain, with remaining parts taken from reference TRBV9 and TRBJ2-1, reads DSGVTQTPKHLITATGQRVTLRCSPRSGDLSVYWYQQSLDQGLQFLIQYYNGEERAKGNILERFSAQQFPDLHSELNLSSLELGDSALYFCASSVGSSGGNEQFFGPGTRLTVL.

Many counts were recorded for this clonotype. The gene calls are TRBV12-3 or TRBV12-4 and TRBJ2-3; D is undetermined. The CDR3 spans 10 residues. Trimming left V 6 bases short and J 5 bases short, with 3 bases between. CDR3 bases: TGTGCCAGCAGGGGAGATACGCAGTATTTT. Residues: CASRGDTQYF.

J is TRBJ2-1 and V is TRBV20-1, with 9 bases matching TRBD1. CDR3 length: 14 amino acids. Germline CDR1 and CDR2: DFQATT and SNEGSKA (reference sequence). In nucleotides, the CDR3 is TGCACCCCAGGCGGGACAGGGACCTACAATGAGCAGTTCTTC. It codes for CTPGGTGTYNEQFF.

This clonotype was observed a handful of times. A much larger clone lies one base from this, so it may be a read error. This chain links TRBV7-3 with TRBJ1-1, with D uncertain. The CDR3 is 12 residues long. Germline V gene lookup returns CDR1 SGHTA and CDR2 FQGTGA. CDR3 sequence: CVSSDGSTEAFF. CDR3 DNA: TGTGTCAGCAGCGACGGATCAACTGAAGCTTTCTTT.

This clonotype was seen at least ten times. V is TRBV10-3 and J is TRBJ2-5; D ambiguous. V was clipped by 4 bases and J by 5 bases, with 14 bases between them. Germline lookup yields CDR1 ENHRY and CDR2 SYGVKD. The CDR3 contains 14 residues. Written as DNA, the CDR3 is TGTGCCATCAGTGGTTTGGGGTCGGGCGAGACCCAGTACTTC. Its translation: CAISGLGSGETQYF.

The chain is built from TRBV27 and TRBJ1-1; a weak D match, TRBD1 (6 bases). The CDR3 runs to 13 residues. Trimming stripped 5 bases from V and 4 bases from J, with 11 bases between. The germline CDR1 and CDR2 sequences are MNHEY and SMNVEV (reference sequence). The CDR3 DNA sequence: TGTGCCAGCAGTGAACTACAGGGCACTGAAGCTTTCTTT. Translated, it gives CASSELQGTEAFF.